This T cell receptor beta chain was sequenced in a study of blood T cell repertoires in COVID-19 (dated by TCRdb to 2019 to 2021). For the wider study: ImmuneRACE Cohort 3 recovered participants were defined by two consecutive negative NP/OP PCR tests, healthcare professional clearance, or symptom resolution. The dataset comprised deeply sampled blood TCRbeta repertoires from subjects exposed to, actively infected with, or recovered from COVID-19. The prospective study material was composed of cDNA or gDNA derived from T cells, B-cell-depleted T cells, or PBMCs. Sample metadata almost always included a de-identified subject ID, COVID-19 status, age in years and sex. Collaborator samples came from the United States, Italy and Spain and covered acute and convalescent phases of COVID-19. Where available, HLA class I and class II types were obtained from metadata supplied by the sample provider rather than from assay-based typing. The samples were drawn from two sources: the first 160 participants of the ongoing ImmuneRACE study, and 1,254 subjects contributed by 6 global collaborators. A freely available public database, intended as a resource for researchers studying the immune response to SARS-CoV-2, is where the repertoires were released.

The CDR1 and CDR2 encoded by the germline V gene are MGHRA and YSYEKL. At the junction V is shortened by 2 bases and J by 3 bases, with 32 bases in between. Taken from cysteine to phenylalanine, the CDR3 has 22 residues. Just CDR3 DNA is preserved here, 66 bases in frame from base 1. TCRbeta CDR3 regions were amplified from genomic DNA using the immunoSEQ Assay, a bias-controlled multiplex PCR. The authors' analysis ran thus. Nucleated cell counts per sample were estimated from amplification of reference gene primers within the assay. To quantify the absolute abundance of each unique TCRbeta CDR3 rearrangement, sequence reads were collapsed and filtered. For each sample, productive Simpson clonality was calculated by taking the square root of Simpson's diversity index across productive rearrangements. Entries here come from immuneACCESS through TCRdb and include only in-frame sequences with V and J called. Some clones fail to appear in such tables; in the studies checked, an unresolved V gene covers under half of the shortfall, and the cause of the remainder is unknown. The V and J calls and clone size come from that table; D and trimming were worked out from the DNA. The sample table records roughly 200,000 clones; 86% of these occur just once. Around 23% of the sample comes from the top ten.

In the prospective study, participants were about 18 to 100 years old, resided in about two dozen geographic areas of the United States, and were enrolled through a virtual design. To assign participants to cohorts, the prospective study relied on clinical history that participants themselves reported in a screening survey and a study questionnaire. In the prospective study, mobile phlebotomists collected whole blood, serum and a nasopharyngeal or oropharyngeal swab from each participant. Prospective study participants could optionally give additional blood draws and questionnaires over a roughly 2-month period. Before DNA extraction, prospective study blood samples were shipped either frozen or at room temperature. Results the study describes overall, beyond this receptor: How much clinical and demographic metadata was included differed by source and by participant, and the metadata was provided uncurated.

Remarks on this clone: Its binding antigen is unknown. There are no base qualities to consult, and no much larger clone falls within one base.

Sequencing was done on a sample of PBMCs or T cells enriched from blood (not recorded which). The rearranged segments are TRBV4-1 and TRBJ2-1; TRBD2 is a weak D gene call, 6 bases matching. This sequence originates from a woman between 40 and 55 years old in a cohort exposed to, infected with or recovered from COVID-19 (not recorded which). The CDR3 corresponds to CASSQFPPEVADSPEGYNEQFF. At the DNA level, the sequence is TGCGCCAGCAGCCAATTCCCACCGGAGGTAGCGGACTCCCCTGAAGGCTACAATGAGCAGTTCTTC.